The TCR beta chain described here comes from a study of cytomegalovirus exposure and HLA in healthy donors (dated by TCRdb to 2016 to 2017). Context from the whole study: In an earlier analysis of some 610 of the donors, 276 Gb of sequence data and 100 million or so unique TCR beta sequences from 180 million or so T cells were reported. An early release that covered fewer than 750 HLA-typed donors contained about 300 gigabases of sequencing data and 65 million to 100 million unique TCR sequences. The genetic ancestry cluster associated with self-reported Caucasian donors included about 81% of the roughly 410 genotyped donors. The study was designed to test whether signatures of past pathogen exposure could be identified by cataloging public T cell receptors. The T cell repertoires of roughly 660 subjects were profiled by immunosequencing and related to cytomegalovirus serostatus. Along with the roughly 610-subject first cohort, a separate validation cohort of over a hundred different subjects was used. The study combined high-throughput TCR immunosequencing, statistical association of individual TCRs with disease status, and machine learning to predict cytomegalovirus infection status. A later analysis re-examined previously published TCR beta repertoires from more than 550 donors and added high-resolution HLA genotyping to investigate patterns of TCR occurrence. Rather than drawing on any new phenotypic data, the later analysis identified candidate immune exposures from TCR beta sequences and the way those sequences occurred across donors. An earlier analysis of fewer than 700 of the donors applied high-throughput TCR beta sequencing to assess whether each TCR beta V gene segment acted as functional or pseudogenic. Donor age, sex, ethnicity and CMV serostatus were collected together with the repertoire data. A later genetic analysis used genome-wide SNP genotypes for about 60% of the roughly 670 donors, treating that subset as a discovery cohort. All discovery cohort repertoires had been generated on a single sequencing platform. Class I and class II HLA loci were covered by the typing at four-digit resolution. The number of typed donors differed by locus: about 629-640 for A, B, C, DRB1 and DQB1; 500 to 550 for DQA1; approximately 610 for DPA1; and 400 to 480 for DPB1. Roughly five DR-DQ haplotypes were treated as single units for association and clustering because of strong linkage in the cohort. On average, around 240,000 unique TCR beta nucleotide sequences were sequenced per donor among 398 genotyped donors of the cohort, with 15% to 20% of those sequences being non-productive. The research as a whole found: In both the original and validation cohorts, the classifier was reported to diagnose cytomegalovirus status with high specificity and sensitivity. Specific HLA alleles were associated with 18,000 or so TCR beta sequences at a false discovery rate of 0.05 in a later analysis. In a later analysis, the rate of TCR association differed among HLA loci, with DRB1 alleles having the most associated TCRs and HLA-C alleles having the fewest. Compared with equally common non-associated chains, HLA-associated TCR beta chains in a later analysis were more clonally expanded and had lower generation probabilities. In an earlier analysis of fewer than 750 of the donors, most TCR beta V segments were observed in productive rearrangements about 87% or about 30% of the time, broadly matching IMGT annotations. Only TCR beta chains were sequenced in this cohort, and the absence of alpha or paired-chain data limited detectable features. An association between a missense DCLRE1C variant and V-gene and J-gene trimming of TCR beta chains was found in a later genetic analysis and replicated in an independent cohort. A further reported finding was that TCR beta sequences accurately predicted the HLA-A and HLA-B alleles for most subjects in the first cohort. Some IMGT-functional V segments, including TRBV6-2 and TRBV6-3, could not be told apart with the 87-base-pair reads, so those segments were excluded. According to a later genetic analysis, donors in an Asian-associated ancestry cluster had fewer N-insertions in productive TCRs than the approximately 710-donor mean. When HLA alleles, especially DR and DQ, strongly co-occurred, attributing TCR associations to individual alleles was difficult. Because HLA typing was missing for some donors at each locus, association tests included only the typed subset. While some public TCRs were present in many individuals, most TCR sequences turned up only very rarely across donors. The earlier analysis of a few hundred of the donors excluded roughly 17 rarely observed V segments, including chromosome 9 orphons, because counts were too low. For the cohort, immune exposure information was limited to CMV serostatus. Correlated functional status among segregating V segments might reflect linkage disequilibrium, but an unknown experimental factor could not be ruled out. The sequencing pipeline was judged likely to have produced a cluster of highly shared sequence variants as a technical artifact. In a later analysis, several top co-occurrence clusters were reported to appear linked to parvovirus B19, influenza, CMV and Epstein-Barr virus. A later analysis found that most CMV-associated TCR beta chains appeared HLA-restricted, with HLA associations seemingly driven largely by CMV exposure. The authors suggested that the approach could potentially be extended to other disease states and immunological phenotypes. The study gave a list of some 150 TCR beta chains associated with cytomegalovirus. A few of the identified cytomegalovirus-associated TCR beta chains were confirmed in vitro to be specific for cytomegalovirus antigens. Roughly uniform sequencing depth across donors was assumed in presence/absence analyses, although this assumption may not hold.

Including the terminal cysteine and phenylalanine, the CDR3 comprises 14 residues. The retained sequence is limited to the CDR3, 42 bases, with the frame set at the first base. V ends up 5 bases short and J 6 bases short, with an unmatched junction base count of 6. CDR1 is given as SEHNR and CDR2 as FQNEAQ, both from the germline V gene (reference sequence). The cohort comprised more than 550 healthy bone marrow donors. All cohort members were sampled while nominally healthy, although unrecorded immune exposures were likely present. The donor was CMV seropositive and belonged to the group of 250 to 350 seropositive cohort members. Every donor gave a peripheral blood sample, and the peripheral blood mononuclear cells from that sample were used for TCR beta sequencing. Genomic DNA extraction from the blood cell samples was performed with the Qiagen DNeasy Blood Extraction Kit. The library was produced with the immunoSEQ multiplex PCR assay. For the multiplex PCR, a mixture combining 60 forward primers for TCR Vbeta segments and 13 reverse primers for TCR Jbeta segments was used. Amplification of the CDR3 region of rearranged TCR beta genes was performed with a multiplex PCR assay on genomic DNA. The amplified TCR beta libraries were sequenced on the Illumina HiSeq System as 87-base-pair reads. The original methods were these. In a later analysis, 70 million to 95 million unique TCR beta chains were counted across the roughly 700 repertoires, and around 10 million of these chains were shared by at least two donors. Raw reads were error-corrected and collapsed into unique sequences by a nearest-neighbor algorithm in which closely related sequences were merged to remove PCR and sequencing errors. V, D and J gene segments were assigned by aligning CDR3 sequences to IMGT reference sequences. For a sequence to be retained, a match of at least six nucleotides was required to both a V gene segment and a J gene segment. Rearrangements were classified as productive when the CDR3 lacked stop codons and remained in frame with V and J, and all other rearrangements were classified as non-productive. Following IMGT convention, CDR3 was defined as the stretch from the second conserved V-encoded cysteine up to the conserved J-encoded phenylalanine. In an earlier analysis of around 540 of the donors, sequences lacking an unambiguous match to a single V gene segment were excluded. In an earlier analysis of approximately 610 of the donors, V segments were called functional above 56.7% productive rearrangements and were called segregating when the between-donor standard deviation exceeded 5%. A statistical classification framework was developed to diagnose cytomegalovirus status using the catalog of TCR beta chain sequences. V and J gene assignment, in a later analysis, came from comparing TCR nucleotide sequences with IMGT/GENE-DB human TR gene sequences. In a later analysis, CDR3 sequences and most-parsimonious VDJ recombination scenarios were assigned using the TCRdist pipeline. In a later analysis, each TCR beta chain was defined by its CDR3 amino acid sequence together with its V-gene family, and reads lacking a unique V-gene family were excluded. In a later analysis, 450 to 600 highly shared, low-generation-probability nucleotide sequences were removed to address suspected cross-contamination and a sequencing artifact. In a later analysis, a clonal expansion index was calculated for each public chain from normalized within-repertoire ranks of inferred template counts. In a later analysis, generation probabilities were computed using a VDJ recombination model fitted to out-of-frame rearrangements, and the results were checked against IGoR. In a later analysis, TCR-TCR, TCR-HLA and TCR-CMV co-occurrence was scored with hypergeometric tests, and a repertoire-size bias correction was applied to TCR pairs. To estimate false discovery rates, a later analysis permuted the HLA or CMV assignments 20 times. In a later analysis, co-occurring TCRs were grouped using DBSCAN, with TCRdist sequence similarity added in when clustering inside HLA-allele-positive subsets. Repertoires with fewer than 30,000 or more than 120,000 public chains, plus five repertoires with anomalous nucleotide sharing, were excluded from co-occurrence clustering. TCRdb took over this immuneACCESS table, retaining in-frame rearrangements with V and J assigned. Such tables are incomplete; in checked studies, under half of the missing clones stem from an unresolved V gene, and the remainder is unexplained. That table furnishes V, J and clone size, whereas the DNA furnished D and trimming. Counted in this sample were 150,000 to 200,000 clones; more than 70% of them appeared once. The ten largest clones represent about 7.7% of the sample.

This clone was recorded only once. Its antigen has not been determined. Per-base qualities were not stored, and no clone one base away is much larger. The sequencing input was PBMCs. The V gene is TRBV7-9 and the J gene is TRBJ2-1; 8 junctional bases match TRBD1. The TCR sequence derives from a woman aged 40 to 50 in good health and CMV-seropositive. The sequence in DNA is TGTGCCAGCAGCCAGGGACAGGCATTCAATGAGCAGTTCTTC. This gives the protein CASSQGQAFNEQFF.